The 24 T cell receptor beta chains given below trace back to one sample, sequenced in a study of T cell repertoires in cytomegalovirus infection. TCRdb reprocessed the reads via MiXCR and lists one record per CDR3 protein. The sample has some 220,000 distinct CDR3 sequences; 6% to 8% are singletons. Sample: PBMCs. These receptors all stem from a human donor in good health (CMV status not recorded). Some clones in this sample may be carry-over from other donors' samples.

This clonotype was counted at least ten times. The chain recombines TRBV28 with TRBJ2-4, with 7 bases that match TRBD2. Germline CDR1 and CDR2: MDHEN and SYDVKM. After removal of 4 bases from V and 6 bases from J, the junction contained 18 bases not matched to a gene. The CDR3 loop spans 18 amino acids. CDR3 sequence reads: CASSSSDYERGDINIQYF. The CDR3 DNA reads TGTGCCAGCAGTTCCTCAGACTACGAGCGGGGTGACATAAACATTCAGTACTTC.

In this sample, this clonotype turned up many times. DNA of the CDR3: TGTGCCAGCAGCGCCTATTCGAACACCGGGGAGCTGTTTTTT. Translation gives CASSAYSNTGELFF. The chain joins TRBV5-6 to TRBJ2-2, with D unresolved. The CDR3 extends over 14 amino acids. The V and J ends lost 4 bases and 0 bases respectively, with 7 bases between them. Germline V lookup: CDR1 SGHDT, CDR2 YYEEEE.

This clonotype showed up just a few times. The V gene is TRBV14, the J gene TRBJ2-3, with TRBD2 matching 8 bases. This CDR3 spans 18 amino acids. V shed 4 bases and J 0 bases; nucleotides not matched to a gene: 12. CDR1 and CDR2 (germline): SGHDN, FVKESK. The CDR3 reads CASSLRSGGVPSTDTQYF. In DNA, the CDR3 is TGTGCCAGCAGCCTTCGGAGCGGGGGAGTTCCAAGCACAGATACGCAGTATTTT. The entire variable domain, with the rest obtained from reference TRBV14 and TRBJ2-3, is as follows: EAGVTQFPSHSVIEKGQTVTLRCDPISGHDNLYWYRRVMGKEIKFLLHFVKESKQDESGMPNNRFLAERTGGTYSTLKVQPAELEDSGVYFCASSLRSGGVPSTDTQYFGPGTRLTVL.

This clonotype was detected many times. The rearrangement uses TRBV2 and TRBJ1-5; D gene uncertain. V was cut by 5 bases and J by 10 bases, with 9 bases left in between. The CDR3 is 11 amino acids. Germline values: CDR1 SNHLY, CDR2 FYNNEI. The CDR3 here is CASSSLGPQHF. The CDR3 nucleotides read TGTGCCAGCAGTTCACTGGGACCCCAGCATTTT.

This clonotype was counted ten times or more. This chain links TRBV30 with TRBJ1-4, with 7 positions matching TRBD1. The CDR3 spans 13 residues. The germline V gene has CDR1 GTSNPN and CDR2 SVGIG (reference sequence). For the CDR3, the DNA is TGTGCTTTAGAGAGGGGGCGCGGTGAAAAACTGTTTTTT. Its translation: CALERGRGEKLFF.

This clonotype was counted many times. V usage is TRBV5-1 and J usage is TRBJ1-2; 9 nucleotides line up with TRBD1. Per germline, CDR1 SGHRS and CDR2 YFSETQ. This CDR3 spans 15 amino acids. J was trimmed by 4 bases and V by 8 bases; bases with no gene match: 12. The CDR3 region has the DNA TGCGCCAGGCCTCCGGACAGGGGATTGTCCTATGGCTACACCTTC. Its translation is CARPPDRGLSYGYTF.

This clonotype was detected many times. The rearrangement joins TRBV2 to TRBJ2-3; 10 bases are shared with TRBD2. The CDR3 sequence is 16 residues long. The V gene end was trimmed by 8 bases and the J gene end by 2 bases; junction bases not matched to a gene: 10. Germline V gene data show CDR1 as SNHLY and CDR2 as FYNNEI. DNA of the CDR3: TGTGCCAGCTCTGGGGCTAGCGGGGGATTCACAGATACGCAGTATTTT. Protein product: CASSGASGGFTDTQYF.

This clonotype showed up many times. This chain joins TRBV7-2 and TRBJ2-2; TRBD1 matches 10 bases. With 3 bases clipped from V and 7 bases from J, the junction kept 5 bases outside the gene matches. CDR3 length equals 15 residues. CDR1 is SGHTA and CDR2 is FQGNSA in the germline V gene. The CDR3 region has the DNA TGTGCCAGCAGCTTCGACAGGGGGCCGAGCGGGGAGCTGTTTTTT. As protein: CASSFDRGPSGELFF.

This clonotype has only a few counts. This chain links TRBV20-1 with TRBJ1-4; tentatively, D is TRBD1 (6 bases). The CDR3 sequence is 16 residues long. Per the germline V gene, CDR1 is DFQATT and CDR2 is SNEGSKA (reference sequence). V lost 6 bases to trimming and J lost 5 bases, with 22 bases between them. CDR3 nucleotide sequence: TGCAGTGCGGGGGCCGGAGGAGCCGGCCTAAATGAAAAACTGTTTTTT. Its translation: CSAGAGGAGLNEKLFF.

This clonotype was counted many times. V gene TRBV6-2 or TRBV6-3 combines with J gene TRBJ2-1; 8 bases match TRBD2. Germline loops: CDR1 MNHEY, CDR2 SVGEGT. The junction had 7 bases not matched to a gene; V was cut back by 6 bases and J by 6 bases. The CDR3 loop spans 14 amino acids. The CDR3 DNA reads as TGTGCCAGCAGCCTCTCAGGACTAGCCAATGAGCAGTTCTTC. Its translation is CASSLSGLANEQFF.

This clonotype was seen ten or more times. The chain recombines TRBV3-1 with TRBJ2-1; 12 nucleotides match TRBD2. This CDR3 spans 15 amino acids. The germline V gene has CDR1 LGHDT and CDR2 YNNKEL (reference sequence). Unmatched junction bases numbered 8, after V lost 5 bases and J lost 9 bases. The CDR3 sequence is CASSSSSGGAIEQFF. The CDR3 coding sequence is TGTGCCAGCAGCTCCTCTAGCGGGGGGGCCATTGAGCAGTTCTTC.

This clonotype was seen repeatedly, ten times or more. The rearrangement joins TRBV7-2 to TRBJ1-2; maybe TRBD1 (5 bases). Trimming took 10 bases from V and 8 from J, leaving 20 bases between them. CDR3 size: 13 residues. Germline-derived CDR1 and CDR2 are SGHTA and FQGNSA. The CDR3 loop reads CAISAGVTSGYTF. CDR3 nucleotides: TGTGCCATTTCGGCGGGGGTTACTTCGGGCTACACCTTC.

The sample holds many counts of this clonotype. This rearrangement joins TRBV5-1 to TRBJ1-2, with 9 bases lining up with TRBD1. Germline V gives CDR1 SGHRS, CDR2 YFSETQ. The CDR3 sequence is 14 residues long. After removal of 4 bases from V and 6 bases from J, the junction contained 7 bases not matched to a gene. The chain's CDR3 is CASSAGQGPHGYTF. DNA for the CDR3: TGCGCCAGCAGCGCAGGACAGGGGCCCCATGGCTACACCTTC.

This clonotype was counted ten times or more. J is TRBJ2-2 and V is TRBV7-2, with 8 positions matching TRBD2. Losses at the gene ends were 1 base for V and 6 bases for J; bases not matched to a gene: 7. CDR3 size: 16 residues. CDR1 and CDR2 (germline): SGHTA, FQGNSA. The CDR3 here is CASSLGLLAGAGELFF. CDR3 nucleotides: TGTGCCAGCAGCTTAGGGTTGCTAGCGGGTGCCGGGGAGCTGTTTTTT.

This clonotype was counted at least ten times. The chain combines TRBV19 with TRBJ2-5; no firm D call. Germline CDR1 is LNHDA and CDR2 is SQIVND (reference sequence). This CDR3 region has 12 residues. V dropped 6 bases and J dropped 7 bases, with 12 bases sitting between them. CDR3 DNA: TGTGCCAGTAGCTCCGCCCCGGGGACCCAGTACTTC. The encoded protein is CASSSAPGTQYF.

This clonotype showed up many times. The V gene is TRBV12-5, the J gene TRBJ2-2; D remains ambiguous. CDR1 and CDR2 from the germline V gene are LGHNT and FRNRAP. V lost 0 bases to trimming and J lost 5 bases, with 1 base between them. The CDR3 runs to 12 residues. CDR3 amino acids: CASGLVTGELFF. CDR3 in DNA: TGTGCTAGTGGTTTGGTAACCGGGGAGCTGTTTTTT.

This rearrangement joins TRBV29-1 to TRBJ1-2; D gene unclear. The germline gives CDR1 SQVTM, CDR2 ANQGSEA. V lost 8 bases to trimming and J lost 2 bases, with 9 bases between them. There are 11 residues in the CDR3. As DNA, the CDR3 is TGCAGCCTATGGGCCAACTATGGCTACACCTTC. This encodes CSLWANYGYTF.

This clonotype was seen ten or more times. The J gene is TRBJ2-1, the V gene TRBV6-2 or TRBV6-3; 8 bases fit TRBD2. V dropped 2 bases and J dropped 6; count of bases not matched to a gene: 12. CDR3 size: 17 residues. Germline assignment: CDR1 MNHEY and CDR2 SVGEGT. Here the CDR3 DNA reads TGTGCCAGCAGTTACAGGTGGCTAGCGGGTTCCGGCAATGAGCAGTTCTTC. It encodes CASSYRWLAGSGNEQFF.

In this sample, this clonotype turned up many times. This sequence joins TRBV6-1 and TRBJ2-7; D not certain. Per the germline V gene, CDR1 is MNHNS and CDR2 is SASEGT. The CDR3 is made up of 14 amino acids. Between the trimmed V and J ends, which lost 7 bases and 2 bases, there was a span of 15 bases. The CDR3 DNA is TGTGCCAGCACCCATGGTATAGGGACCTACGAGCAGTACTTC. Protein product: CASTHGIGTYEQYF.

This clonotype appeared many times. The chain combines TRBV2 with TRBJ2-1; 11 bases fit TRBD1. V was pared by 2 bases and J by 6 bases, with 3 bases of the junction left unmatched. The length of the CDR3 is 15 residues. Germline-derived CDR1 and CDR2 are SNHLY and FYNNEI. In DNA form, the CDR3 reads TGTGCCAGCAGTGAAATAGGGACAGGGGGCAATGAGCAGTTCTTC. This codes for CASSEIGTGGNEQFF.

The table lists this clonotype with many counts. V usage is TRBV28 and J usage is TRBJ2-2; 7 bases agree with TRBD1. Trimming removed 11 bases from V and 1 base from J; junction bases left unmatched: 4. Germline V lookup: CDR1 MDHEN, CDR2 SYDVKM. CDR3 length: 13 residues. The CDR3: CALRQGNTGELFF. CDR3 in DNA: TGTGCCCTCAGACAGGGGAACACCGGGGAGCTGTTTTTT. The full variable domain, completed using reference TRBV28 and TRBJ2-2, is DVKVTQSSRYLVKRTGEKVFLECVQDMDHENMFWYRQDPGLGLRLIYFSYDVKMKEKGDIPEGYSVSREKKERFSLILESASTNQTSMYLCALRQGNTGELFFGEGSRLTVL.

This clonotype was counted only a few times. This chain links TRBV5-5 with TRBJ1-1, with D unresolved. The CDR3 has 13 residues. The germline V gene has CDR1 SGHKS and CDR2 YYEKEE (reference sequence). V was shortened by 2 bases and J by 3 bases, with 8 bases between the two germline ends. CDR3 in DNA: TGTGCCAGCAGCTTCGGAGGGTACACTGAAGCTTTCTTT. It codes for CASSFGGYTEAFF. Looking up the rest from reference TRBV5-5 and TRBJ1-1 gives the full variable domain: DAGVTQSPTHLIKTRGQQVTLRCSPISGHKSVSWYQQVLGQGPQFIFQYYEKEERGRGNFPDRFSARQFPNYSSELNVNALLLGDSALYLCASSFGGYTEAFFGQGTRLTVV.

V and J are TRBV30 and TRBJ2-6; 11 nucleotides agree with TRBD2. Per germline, CDR1 GTSNPN and CDR2 SVGIG (reference sequence). This CDR3 has 18 residues. The junction had 5 bases not matched to a gene; V was cut back by 1 base and J by 0 bases. CDR3 DNA: TGTGCCTGGAGTGCCATTAGCGGGGGGGCCTCTGGGGCCAACGTCCTGACTTTC. Encoded protein: CAWSAISGGASGANVLTF. Looking up the rest from reference TRBV30 and TRBJ2-6 gives the full variable domain: SQTIHQWPATLVQPVGSPLSLECTVEGTSNPNLYWYRQAAGRGLQLLFYSVGIGQISSEVPQNLSASRPQDRQFILSSKKLLLSDSGFYLCAWSAISGGASGANVLTFGAGSRLTVL.

This clonotype was detected many times. This rearrangement joins TRBV28 to TRBJ1-2; D remains ambiguous. The CDR3 loop spans 13 amino acids. CDR1 is MDHEN and CDR2 is SYDVKM in the germline V gene. Trimming pared 4 bases from V and 0 bases from J, leaving 6 bases between. CDR3 residues: CASSSGTNYGYTF. The DNA of the CDR3 is TGTGCCAGCAGTTCGGGGACTAACTATGGCTACACCTTC.